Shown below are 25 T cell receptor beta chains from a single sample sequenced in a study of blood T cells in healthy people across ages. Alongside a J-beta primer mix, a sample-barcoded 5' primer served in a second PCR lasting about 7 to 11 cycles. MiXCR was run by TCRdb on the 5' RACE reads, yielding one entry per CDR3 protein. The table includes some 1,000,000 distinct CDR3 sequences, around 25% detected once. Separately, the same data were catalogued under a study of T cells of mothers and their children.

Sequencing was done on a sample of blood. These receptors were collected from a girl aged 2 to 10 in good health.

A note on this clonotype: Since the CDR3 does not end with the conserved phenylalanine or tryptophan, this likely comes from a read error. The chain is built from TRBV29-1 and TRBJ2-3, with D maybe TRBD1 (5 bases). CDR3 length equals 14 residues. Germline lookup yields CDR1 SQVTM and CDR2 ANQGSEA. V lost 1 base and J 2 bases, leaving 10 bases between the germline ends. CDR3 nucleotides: TGCAGCGTTGAAGGTGGGGCCAACACAGATACGCAGTATCTT. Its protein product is CSVEGGANTDTQYL.

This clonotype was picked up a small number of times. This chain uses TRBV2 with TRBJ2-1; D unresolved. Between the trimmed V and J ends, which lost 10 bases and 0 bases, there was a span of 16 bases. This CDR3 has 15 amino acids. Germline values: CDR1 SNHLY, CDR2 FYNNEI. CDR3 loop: CATSSSDTSYNEQFF. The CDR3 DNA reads TGTGCCACTTCATCATCCGATACCTCCTACAATGAGCAGTTCTTC.

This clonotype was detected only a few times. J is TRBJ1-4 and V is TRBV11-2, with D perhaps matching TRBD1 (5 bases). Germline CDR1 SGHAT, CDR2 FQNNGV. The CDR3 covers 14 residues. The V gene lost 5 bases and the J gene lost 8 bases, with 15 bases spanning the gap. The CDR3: CASSLNRGLEKLFF. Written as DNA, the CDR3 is TGTGCCAGCAGCCTAAATCGGGGGTTGGAAAAACTGTTTTTT.

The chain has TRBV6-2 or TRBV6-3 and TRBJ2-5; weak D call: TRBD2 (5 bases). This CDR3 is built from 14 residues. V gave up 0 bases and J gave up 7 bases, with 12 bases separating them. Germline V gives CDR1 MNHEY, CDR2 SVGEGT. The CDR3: CASSYSSLEGTQYF. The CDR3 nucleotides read TGTGCCAGCAGTTACTCTTCGCTAGAGGGGACCCAGTACTTC.

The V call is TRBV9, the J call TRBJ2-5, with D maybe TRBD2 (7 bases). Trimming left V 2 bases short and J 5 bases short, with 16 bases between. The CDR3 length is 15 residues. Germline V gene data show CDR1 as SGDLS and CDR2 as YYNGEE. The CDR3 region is CASSVEGGRTETQYF. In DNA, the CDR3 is TGTGCCAGCAGCGTGGAGGGGGGGAGAACGGAGACCCAGTACTTC.

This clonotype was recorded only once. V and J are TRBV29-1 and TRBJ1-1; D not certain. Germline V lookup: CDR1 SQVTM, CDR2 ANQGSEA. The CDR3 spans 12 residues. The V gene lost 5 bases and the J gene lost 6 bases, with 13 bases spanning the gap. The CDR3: CSVRKESAEAFF. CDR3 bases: TGCAGCGTTAGGAAGGAAAGTGCTGAAGCTTTCTTT.

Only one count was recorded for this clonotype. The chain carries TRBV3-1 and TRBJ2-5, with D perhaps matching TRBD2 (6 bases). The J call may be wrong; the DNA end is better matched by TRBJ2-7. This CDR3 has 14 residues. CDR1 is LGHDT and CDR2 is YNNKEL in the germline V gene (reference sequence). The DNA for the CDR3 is TGTGCCAGCAAAGTTAGTGTGGGTAGCGGCGAGCAGTACTTC. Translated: CASKVSVGSGEQYF.

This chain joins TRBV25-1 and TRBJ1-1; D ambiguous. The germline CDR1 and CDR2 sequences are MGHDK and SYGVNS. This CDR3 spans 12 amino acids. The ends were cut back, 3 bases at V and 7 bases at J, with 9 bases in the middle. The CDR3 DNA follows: TGTGCCAGCAGTGACGCCGGGTATGAAGCTTTCTTT. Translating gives CASSDAGYEAFF.

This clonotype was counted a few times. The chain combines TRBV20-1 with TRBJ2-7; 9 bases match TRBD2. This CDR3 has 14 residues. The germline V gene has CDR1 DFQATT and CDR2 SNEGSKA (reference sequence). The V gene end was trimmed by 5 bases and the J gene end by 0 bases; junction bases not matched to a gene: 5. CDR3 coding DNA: TGCAGTGCTCAGAGCGGGAGGAGCTCCTACGAGCAGTACTTC. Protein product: CSAQSGRSSYEQYF.

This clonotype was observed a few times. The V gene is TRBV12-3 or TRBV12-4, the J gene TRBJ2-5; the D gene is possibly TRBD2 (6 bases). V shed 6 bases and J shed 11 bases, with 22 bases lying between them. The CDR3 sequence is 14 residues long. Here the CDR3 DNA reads TGTGCCAGCAGCGCCGTGGGAGGCCCCTATGAGCAGTACTTC. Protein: CASSAVGGPYEQYF.

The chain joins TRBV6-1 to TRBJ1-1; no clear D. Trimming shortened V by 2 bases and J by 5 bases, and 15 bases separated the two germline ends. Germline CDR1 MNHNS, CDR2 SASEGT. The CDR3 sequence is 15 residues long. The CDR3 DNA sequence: TGTGCCAGCAGTGAACAGGAAGGTTCAGTGACTGAAGCTTTCTTT. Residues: CASSEQEGSVTEAFF.

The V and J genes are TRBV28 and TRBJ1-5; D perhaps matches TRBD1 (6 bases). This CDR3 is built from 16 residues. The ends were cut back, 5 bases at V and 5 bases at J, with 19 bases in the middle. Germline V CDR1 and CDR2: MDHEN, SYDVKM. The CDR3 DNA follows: TGTGCCAGCAGTCTGACAGGCCCATCGCAGGATCAGCCCCAGCATTTT. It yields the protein CASSLTGPSQDQPQHF. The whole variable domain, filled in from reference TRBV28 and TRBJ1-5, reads DVKVTQSSRYLVKRTGEKVFLECVQDMDHENMFWYRQDPGLGLRLIYFSYDVKMKEKGDIPEGYSVSREKKERFSLILESASTNQTSMYLCASSLTGPSQDQPQHFGDGTRLSIL.

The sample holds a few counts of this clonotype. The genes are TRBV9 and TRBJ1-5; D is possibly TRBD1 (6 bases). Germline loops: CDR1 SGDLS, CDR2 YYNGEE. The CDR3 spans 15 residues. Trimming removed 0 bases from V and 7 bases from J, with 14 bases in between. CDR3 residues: CASSVDLGAGQPQHF. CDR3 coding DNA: TGTGCCAGCAGCGTAGATTTGGGGGCCGGGCAGCCCCAGCATTTT.

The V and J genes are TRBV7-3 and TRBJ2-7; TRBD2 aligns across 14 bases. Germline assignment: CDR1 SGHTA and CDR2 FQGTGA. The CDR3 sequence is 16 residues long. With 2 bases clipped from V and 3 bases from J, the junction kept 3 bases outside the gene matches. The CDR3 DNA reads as TGTGCCAGCAGCTTAGGGACTAGCGGGGGCGGCTACGAGCAGTACTTC. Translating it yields CASSLGTSGGGYEQYF.

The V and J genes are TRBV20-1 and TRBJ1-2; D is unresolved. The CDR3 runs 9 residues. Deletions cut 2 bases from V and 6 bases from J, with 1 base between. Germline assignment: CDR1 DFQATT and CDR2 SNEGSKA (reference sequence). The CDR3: CSARHGYTF. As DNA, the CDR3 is TGCAGTGCTAGACATGGCTACACCTTC.

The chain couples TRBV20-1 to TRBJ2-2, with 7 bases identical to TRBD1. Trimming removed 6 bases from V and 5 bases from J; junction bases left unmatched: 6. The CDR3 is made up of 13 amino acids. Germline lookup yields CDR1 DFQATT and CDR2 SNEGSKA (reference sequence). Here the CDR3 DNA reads TGCAGTGCCCCGGACAGGCTTACCGGGGAGCTGTTTTTT. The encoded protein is CSAPDRLTGELFF.

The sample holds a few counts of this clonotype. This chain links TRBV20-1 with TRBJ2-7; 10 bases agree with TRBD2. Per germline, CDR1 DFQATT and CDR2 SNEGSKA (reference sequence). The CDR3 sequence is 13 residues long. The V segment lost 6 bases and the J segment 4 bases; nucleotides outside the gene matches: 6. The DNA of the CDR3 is TGCAGTGCCGGACTAGCGGCTACATACGAGCAGTACTTC. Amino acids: CSAGLAATYEQYF.

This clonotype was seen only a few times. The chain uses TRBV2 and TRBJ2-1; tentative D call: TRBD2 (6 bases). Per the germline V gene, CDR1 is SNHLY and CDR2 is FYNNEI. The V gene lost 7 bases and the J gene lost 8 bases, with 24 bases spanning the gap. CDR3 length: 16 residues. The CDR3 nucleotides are TGTGCCAGCAACGCCTCCCCAGATACTAGCTCCCATGAGCAGTTCTTC. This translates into CASNASPDTSSHEQFF. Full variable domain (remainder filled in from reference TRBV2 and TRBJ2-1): EPEVTQTPSHQVTQMGQEVILRCVPISNHLYFYWYRQILGQKVEFLVSFYNNEISEKSEIFDDQFSVERPDGSNFTLKIRSTKLEDSAMYFCASNASPDTSSHEQFFGPGTRLTVL.

CDR3 sequence reads: CASSWTVNEKLFF. The CDR3 nucleotides read TGTGCCAGCAGTTGGACAGTTAATGAAAAACTGTTTTTT. This rearrangement joins TRBV27 to TRBJ1-4; a possible D gene is TRBD1 (6 bases). The V and J ends lost 4 bases and 4 bases respectively, with 7 bases between them. The CDR3 totals 13 residues. Germline V gene lookup returns CDR1 MNHEY and CDR2 SMNVEV (reference sequence).

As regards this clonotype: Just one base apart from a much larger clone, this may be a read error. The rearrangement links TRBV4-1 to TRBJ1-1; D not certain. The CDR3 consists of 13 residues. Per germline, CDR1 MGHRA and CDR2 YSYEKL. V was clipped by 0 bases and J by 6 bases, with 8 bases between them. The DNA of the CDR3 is TGCGCCAGCAGCCAAGACAGGTACGCTGAAGCTTTCTTT. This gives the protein CASSQDRYAEAFF.

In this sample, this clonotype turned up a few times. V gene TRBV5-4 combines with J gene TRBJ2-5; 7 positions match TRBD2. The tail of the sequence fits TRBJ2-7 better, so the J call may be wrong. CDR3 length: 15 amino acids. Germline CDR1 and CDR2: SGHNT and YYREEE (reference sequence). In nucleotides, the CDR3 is TGTGCCAGCAGCTTCGGCGGGGGAGGGGACTACGAGCAGTACTTC. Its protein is CASSFGGGGDYEQYF.

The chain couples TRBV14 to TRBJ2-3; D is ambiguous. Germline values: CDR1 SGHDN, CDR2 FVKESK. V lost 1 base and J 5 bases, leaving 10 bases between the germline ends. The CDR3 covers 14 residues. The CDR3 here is CASSQGSPEDTQYF. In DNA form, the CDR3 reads TGTGCCAGCAGCCAAGGTTCTCCAGAAGATACGCAGTATTTT.

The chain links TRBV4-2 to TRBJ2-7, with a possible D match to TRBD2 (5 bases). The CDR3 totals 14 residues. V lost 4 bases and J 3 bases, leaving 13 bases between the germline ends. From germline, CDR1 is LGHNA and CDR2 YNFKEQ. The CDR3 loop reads CASSPGFGGYEQYF. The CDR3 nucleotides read TGTGCCAGCAGCCCGGGGTTTGGAGGCTACGAGCAGTACTTC.

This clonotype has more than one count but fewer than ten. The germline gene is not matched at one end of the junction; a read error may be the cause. The CDR3 DNA follows: TGCGCCGGCAGCTTGATTACAGGGTCCTACGAGCAGTACTTC. It codes for CAGSLITGSYEQYF. The rearrangement links TRBV5-1 to TRBJ2-5; possible D gene TRBD1, 6 bases. The DNA end favors TRBJ2-7, so the J call may be wrong. The germline CDR1 and CDR2 sequences are SGHRS and YFSETQ. The CDR3 is made up of 14 amino acids.

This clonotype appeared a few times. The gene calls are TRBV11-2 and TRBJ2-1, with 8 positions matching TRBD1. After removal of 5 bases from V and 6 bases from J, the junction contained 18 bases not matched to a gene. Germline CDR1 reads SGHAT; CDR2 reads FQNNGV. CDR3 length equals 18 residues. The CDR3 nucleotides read TGTGCCAGCAGCCGGCAAGCACCGACAGGGGTGATTTTCAATGAGCAGTTCTTC. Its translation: CASSRQAPTGVIFNEQFF.